This T cell receptor (beta chain) was documented in a study of CD8+ T cells in alopecia areata. The CDR3 covers 14 residues. V gave up 3 bases and J gave up 4 bases, with 9 bases separating them. The V gene's germline CDR1 is MNHNS and CDR2 SASEGT. Documented treatment: oral pan-JAK inhibitor, 5-10 mg twice daily. This clone has just a few counts. Extracted RNA was reverse transcribed into cDNA, the sequencing template. Measured with immunoSEQ multiplex PCR; TCRdb has only the in-frame clones, and not every one. The data show about 210,000 clones, roughly 64% seen once. The source material was CD4+ T cells sorted from blood, sampled at week 4, from a patient treated with tofacitinib. This sequence joins TRBV6-1 and TRBJ2-2, with a weak D call TRBD1 (5 bases). The source of this sequence is a human donor with alopecia areata. This CDR3 is CASSETDSTGELFF. Written as DNA, the CDR3 is TGTGCCAGCAGTGAGACAGACTCCACCGGGGAGCTGTTTTTT.